These 5 T cell receptor beta chains came from one sample sequenced in a study of T cells in Graves' hyperthyroidism and ophthalmopathy (dated by TCRdb to about 2019). The library relied on multiplex PCR. The instrument was an Illumina HiSeq 2000. Amplification of TCR beta CDR3 regions was carried out from RNA transcripts. A first-round RT-PCR of the TCR CDR3 used the HTBI primer set with the Qiagen OneStep RT-PCR kit. TCRdb reran the public reads through fastp at Q25 and MiXCR, keeping productive beta chains. Each entry merges the rows of one CDR3 protein and shows their most common DNA and genes. The sample table records some 620,000 distinct CDR3 sequences; about 17% of these occur just once. The ten largest clonotypes hold approximately 3.9% of the sample. The specimen was blood. The receptors were sampled from a woman aged 30 to 39 with Graves' hyperthyroidism.

This clonotype has a handful of counts. The V and J genes are TRBV20-1 and TRBJ2-1; TRBD2 aligns across 7 bases. J lost 6 bases, V lost 5 bases, and 10 bases had no gene match. CDR1 and CDR2 from the germline V gene are DFQATT and SNEGSKA (reference sequence). The CDR3 contains 14 residues. As DNA, the CDR3 is TGCAGTGCTGGGCCTGAGCGGGGACTCAATGAGCAGTTCTTC. This codes for CSAGPERGLNEQFF.

This clonotype was found once. The rearrangement links TRBV19 to TRBJ2-2; D unclear. The CDR3 runs to 13 residues. The germline V gene encodes CDR1 LNHDA and CDR2 SQIVND (reference sequence). V was pared by 7 bases and J by 2 bases, with 8 bases between. CDR3 coding DNA: TGTGCCAGTAACCCGGTAAACACCGGGGAGCTGTTTTTT. It translates to CASNPVNTGELFF.

This clonotype was counted many times. This sequence joins TRBV12-3 or TRBV12-4 and TRBJ2-7; TRBD2 matches at 7 bases. This CDR3 region has 17 residues. J was trimmed by 4 bases and V by 5 bases; bases with no gene match: 17. As DNA, the CDR3 is TGTGCCAGCAGTACCGCCCTCCCGGTGCTAGCGGAGTACGAGCAGTACTTC. Its translation: CASSTALPVLAEYEQYF.

V gene TRBV20-1 combines with J gene TRBJ1-6; 11 bases are a match to TRBD1. The V gene end was trimmed by 6 bases and the J gene end by 6 bases; junction bases not matched to a gene: 7. Per the germline V gene, CDR1 is DFQATT and CDR2 is SNEGSKA (reference sequence). This CDR3 contains 15 residues. CDR3 nucleotides: TGCAGTGCGAGGGGACAGGGGGAAGCTAATTCACCCCTCCACTTT. This translates into CSARGQGEANSPLHF.

This clonotype was counted only a few times. The chain couples TRBV29-1 to TRBJ2-1, with D possibly being TRBD1 (6 bases). Deletions cut 6 bases from V and 2 bases from J, with 11 bases between. The CDR3 is made up of 13 amino acids. Germline lookup yields CDR1 SQVTM and CDR2 ANQGSEA. CDR3: CSVGTTTYNEQFF. The CDR3 coding sequence is TGCAGCGTGGGGACAACCACCTACAATGAGCAGTTCTTC.